A single sample is the source of the 23 T cell receptor beta chains below, sequenced in a study of immune heterogeneity within non-small cell lung tumors. As template, the study used bulk tumor genomic DNA at about 600 ng per sample. Every primary tumor yielded several biopsies, spaced far apart, that were taken during surgery. Patients with untreated, newly diagnosed non-small cell lung cancer underwent curative surgery. It was with 32 V and 13 J primers that multiplex PCR amplified TCR beta CDR3. TCRdb ran MiXCR on the multiplex PCR reads and lists one entry per CDR3 protein. The data show 8,000 to 11,000 distinct CDR3 sequences, less than 20% seen once. Sequences were obtained from lung tumor tissue. The receptor set was obtained from a man aged 40-49 years with non-small cell lung cancer.

This clonotype showed up many times. The chain combines TRBV29-1 with TRBJ2-3, with a possible D match to TRBD2 (5 bases). CDR3 length equals 13 residues. The V and J ends lost 6 bases and 4 bases respectively, with 14 bases between them. Germline loops: CDR1 SQVTM, CDR2 ANQGSEA. The CDR3 reads CSVEELASDTQYF. The DNA of the CDR3 is TGCAGCGTGGAGGAGTTGGCGTCAGATACGCAGTATTTT.

This clonotype was counted many times. The chain links TRBV2 to TRBJ2-2; D possibly corresponds to TRBD2 (7 bases). Deletions cut 7 bases from V and 6 bases from J, with 9 bases between. This CDR3 spans 12 amino acids. CDR1 SNHLY and CDR2 FYNNEI come from the germline V gene. The CDR3 region has the DNA TGTGCCAGCAAGGGGGGGGCCGGGGAGCTGTTTTTT. It codes for CASKGGAGELFF.

This clonotype came up many times. This rearrangement joins TRBV20-1 to TRBJ1-2; D gene uncertain. Trimming removed 0 bases at V and 1 base at J, with 21 bases between. CDR3 length: 18 amino acids. Germline V lookup: CDR1 DFQATT, CDR2 SNEGSKA (reference sequence). The CDR3 region has the DNA TGCAGTGCTAGAGATGAAGTAAGATCCGCCCTTTTTAACTATGGCTACACCTTC. Protein: CSARDEVRSALFNYGYTF.

This clonotype qualifies as medium-sized (0.01 to 0.1%). This CDR3 reads CASSDPGTYEQYF. CDR3 DNA: TGTGCCAGCAGTGACCCCGGTACCTACGAGCAGTACTTC. The chain combines TRBV28 with TRBJ2-7; no reliable D call. Per germline, CDR1 MDHEN and CDR2 SYDVKM. CDR3 size: 13 residues. V was clipped by 5 bases and J by 2 bases, with 10 bases between them.

This clonotype was counted ten times or more. The chain carries TRBV3-1 and TRBJ1-2; a weak D match, TRBD1 (5 bases). Per the germline V gene, CDR1 is LGHDT and CDR2 is YNNKEL (reference sequence). V was trimmed by 1 base and J by 8 bases, leaving 11 bases between them. The CDR3 contains 13 residues. The CDR3 DNA reads TGTGCCAGCAGCCAAGGAGGGGTACGGGGCTACACCTTC. Translated: CASSQGGVRGYTF.

Only one count was recorded for this clonotype. At one of its ends the junction is not consistent with the germline gene, which may arise from a read error. J is TRBJ2-1 and V is TRBV10-1; unclear D gene. The CDR3 is made up of 12 amino acids. Germline assignment: CDR1 WNHNN and CDR2 SYGVQD (reference sequence). The CDR3: CVSSERNHEQFF. Written as DNA, the CDR3 is TGCGTCAGCAGTGAACGGAACCATGAGCAGTTCTTC.

This clonotype qualifies as medium-sized. The V gene is TRBV4-2, the J gene TRBJ2-7; maybe TRBD2 (5 bases). Germline CDR1 is LGHNA and CDR2 is YNFKEQ. V shed 0 bases and J shed 0 bases, with 12 bases lying between them. CDR3 length equals 16 residues. The CDR3 is CASSQDSAGNSYEQYF. CDR3 nucleotide sequence: TGTGCCAGCAGCCAAGATAGCGCGGGTAACTCCTACGAGCAGTACTTC.

This clonotype is classed as medium-sized. The rearrangement uses TRBV6-1 and TRBJ1-2; weak D call: TRBD1 (5 bases). Germline-derived CDR1 and CDR2 are MNHNS and SASEGT. V dropped 6 bases and J dropped 3 bases, with 14 bases sitting between them. The CDR3 is 14 amino acids. As DNA, the CDR3 is TGTGCCAGCAGCAGAATCGGGACGGACTATGGCTACACCTTC. Translated, it gives CASSRIGTDYGYTF.

This clonotype was seen many times. The chain is built from TRBV10-3 and TRBJ2-7; 9 nucleotides match TRBD1. CDR3 size: 14 residues. Germline CDR1 is ENHRY and CDR2 is SYGVKD. V gave up 11 bases and J gave up 0 bases; unmatched junction bases: 8. This chain's CDR3 is CAVTPGQGSYEQYF. CDR3 DNA: TGTGCCGTTACCCCGGGACAGGGCTCCTACGAGCAGTACTTC.

This clonotype was picked up a small number of times. This chain connects TRBV5-4 to TRBJ2-1; D may be TRBD2 (6 bases). Per the germline V gene, CDR1 is SGHNT and CDR2 is YYREEE (reference sequence). The CDR3 spans 17 residues. With 2 bases removed from V and 0 bases from J, the gap between germline ends came to 15 bases. Here the CDR3 reads CASSFLLGGASYNEQFF. CDR3 bases: TGTGCCAGCAGCTTCTTGTTGGGCGGGGCCTCCTACAATGAGCAGTTCTTC.

Many counts were recorded for this clonotype. The chain recombines TRBV28 with TRBJ1-1, with TRBD1 as a possible D gene (5 bases). Between the trimmed V and J ends, which lost 4 bases and 0 bases, there was a span of 12 bases. The germline CDR1 and CDR2 sequences are MDHEN and SYDVKM. The CDR3 has 15 residues. This CDR3 is CASSYPGGLNTEAFF. For the CDR3, the DNA is TGTGCCAGCAGTTACCCTGGGGGACTGAACACTGAAGCTTTCTTT.

This clonotype is classed as medium-sized (0.01 to 0.1%). The chain combines TRBV27 with TRBJ2-2; TRBD2 agrees at 10 bases. Per the germline V gene, CDR1 is MNHEY and CDR2 is SMNVEV (reference sequence). The CDR3 runs to 14 residues. The V and J ends lost 10 bases and 6 bases, in that order; junction bases with no gene match: 8. The CDR3 loop reads CATRSGGAPGELFF. Written as DNA, the CDR3 is TGTGCCACCCGGAGCGGGGGGGCCCCCGGGGAGCTGTTTTTT.

This clonotype counts as medium-sized. The chain couples TRBV7-9 to TRBJ2-5, with D possibly being TRBD2 (5 bases). The ends were cut back, 1 base at V and 2 bases at J, with 14 bases in the middle. This CDR3 is built from 16 residues. Germline assignment: CDR1 SEHNR and CDR2 FQNEAQ (reference sequence). In nucleotides, the CDR3 is TGTGCCAGCAGCTTAGTAGGCGGGCCTGTTCAAGAGACCCAGTACTTC. Its protein product is CASSLVGGPVQETQYF.

A note on this clonotype: A much bigger clone sits one base away, suggesting this may be a read error. This rearrangement joins TRBV5-6 to TRBJ1-2, with D hard to call. In germline, CDR1 is SGHDT, CDR2 YYEEEE. CDR3 length equals 14 residues. The CDR3 loop reads CASSLGTPNYCYTF. CDR3 nucleotides: TGTGCCAGCAGCTTGGGGACGCCTAACTATTGCTACACCTTC.

This clonotype qualifies as medium-sized (0.01 to 0.1%). The CDR3 spells CASSIRQGALWNQPQHF. CDR3 DNA: TGTGCCAGTAGTATACGACAGGGGGCGCTTTGGAATCAGCCCCAGCATTTT. V gene TRBV19 combines with J gene TRBJ1-5; 10 bases map to TRBD1. Germline CDR1 and CDR2: LNHDA and SQIVND (reference sequence). V trimming: 2 bases; J trimming: 4 bases; junction bases outside the gene matches: 8. CDR3 length: 17 residues.

Worth noting for this clonotype: A much larger clonotype is one base distant, so this may be a read error. This sequence joins TRBV6-2 or TRBV6-3 and TRBJ1-2, with TRBD1 identical over 9 bases. From germline, CDR1 is MNHEY and CDR2 SVGEGT. The CDR3 sequence is 15 residues long. The J segment lost 0 bases and the V segment lost 6 bases, leaving 5 bases of the junction unmatched. DNA of the CDR3: TGTGCCAGCAGGAATGGACAGGGGCCTAACTATGGCTACACCTTC. It codes for CASRNGQGPNYGYTF.

This clonotype is judged medium-sized (0.01 to 0.1%). The chain employs TRBV2 and TRBJ2-3; possibly TRBD2 for D (6 bases). From germline, CDR1 is SNHLY and CDR2 FYNNEI. V lost 6 bases, J lost 2 bases, and 12 bases lay in between. The CDR3 runs 14 residues. The DNA of the CDR3 is TGTGCCAGCAGACTAGGACTAAACACAGATACGCAGTATTTT. This codes for CASRLGLNTDTQYF.

The chain recombines TRBV12-3 or TRBV12-4 with TRBJ2-4, with 7 positions matching TRBD1. CDR3 length: 15 residues. V gave up 6 bases and J gave up 6 bases; unmatched junction bases: 11. CDR3 in DNA: TGTGCCAGCAGCCTCCCGGGACAGCCCTTAAACATTCAGTACTTC. Its protein product is CASSLPGQPLNIQYF.

This clonotype was counted at least ten times. This chain links TRBV2 with TRBJ2-1, with unresolved D. This CDR3 contains 14 residues. Trimming pared 5 bases from V and 2 bases from J, leaving 10 bases between. In germline, CDR1 is SNHLY, CDR2 FYNNEI. The CDR3 region has the DNA TGTGCCAGCAGTCAGGCTTCCACCTACAATGAGCAGTTCTTC. Amino acids: CASSQASTYNEQFF.

In DNA form, the CDR3 reads TGTGCCAGCAGCCAAGGGTGGGCGAAAGGTCAGCCCCAGCATTTT. This gives the protein CASSQGWAKGQPQHF. The rearrangement uses TRBV3-1 and TRBJ1-5; D is uncertain. Trimming left V 1 base short and J 6 bases short, with 13 bases between. CDR1 LGHDT and CDR2 YNNKEL come from the germline V gene (reference sequence). The length of the CDR3 is 15 residues.

This rearrangement joins TRBV7-9 to TRBJ2-3; 7 bases align to TRBD1. The CDR3 contains 18 residues. The V segment lost 4 bases and the J segment 4 bases; nucleotides outside the gene matches: 17. The germline gives CDR1 SEHNR, CDR2 FQNEAQ (reference sequence). CDR3 nucleotide sequence: TGTGCCAGCAGCTCCCTGGATGGCAGGGGGAAAGGGGCAGATACGCAGTATTTT. Protein product: CASSSLDGRGKGADTQYF.

On this clonotype itself: In this CDR3 the conserved last residue, phenylalanine or tryptophan, is missing, so a read error is likely. The DNA is omitted, as the CDR3 cannot be located on it reliably, and the CDR3 follows TCRdb's listing. The rearrangement uses TRBV18 and TRBJ2-3; TRBD2, the D gene given by the table, was not confirmed from the DNA. Termini included, the CDR3 measures 14 amino acids. Germline CDR1 and CDR2: KGHSH and LQKENI. The CDR3 reads CASSPGAGGMYFGP.

This clonotype has at least ten counts. V gene TRBV3-1 combines with J gene TRBJ2-3, with unresolved D. Trimming took off 4 bases at V and 4 bases at J, with 12 bases between the two ends. This CDR3 region has 14 residues. The V gene's germline CDR1 is LGHDT and CDR2 YNNKEL (reference sequence). CDR3 sequence: CASSLTINPDTQYF. CDR3 DNA: TGTGCCAGCAGCCTGACCATCAACCCAGATACGCAGTATTTT.